The 21 T cell receptor beta chains below all came from one sample that was sequenced in a study of cytomegalovirus exposure and HLA in healthy donors. Primers: 60 Vbeta forward and 13 Jbeta reverse. Profiling relied on immunoSEQ multiplex PCR, and the TCRdb table lists in-frame clones only, not all of them. The sample lists about 150,000 clones, roughly three quarters occurring once. Sample: PBMCs. Receptors originate from a young man in good health and CMV-seronegative.

V and J are TRBV29-1 and TRBJ2-1; TRBD2 agrees at 10 bases. The ends lost 4 bases at V and 5 bases at J; junction bases unmatched: 8. Germline V gene lookup returns CDR1 SQVTM and CDR2 ANQGSEA. CDR3 length: 15 amino acids. DNA of the CDR3: TGCAGCGTTGCCCCAGCGGGAGGGTACGACAATGAGCAGTTCTTC. Its translation: CSVAPAGGYDNEQFF.

This clone occurred a few times. V and J are TRBV14 and TRBJ1-4; unclear D gene. The CDR3 consists of 13 residues. Between the trimmed V and J ends, which lost 1 base and 7 bases, there was a span of 7 bases. The V gene's germline CDR1 is SGHDN and CDR2 FVKESK. The DNA for the CDR3 is TGTGCCAGCAGCCAAGTTCTCAGTGAAAAACTGTTTTTT. The encoded protein is CASSQVLSEKLFF.

The J gene is TRBJ2-2, the V gene TRBV6-1, with TRBD1 as a possible D gene (6 bases). The CDR3 spans 15 residues. Trimming stripped 4 bases from V and 1 base from J, with 10 bases between. Germline V gene sequence: CDR1 MNHNS, CDR2 SASEGT. The chain's CDR3 is CASSVPTGNTGELFF. CDR3 nucleotide sequence: TGTGCCAGCAGTGTCCCGACAGGGAACACCGGGGAGCTGTTTTTT.

The sample holds one count of this clone. The chain links TRBV29-1 to TRBJ2-7; 8 positions agree with TRBD1. CDR1 and CDR2 from the germline V gene are SQVTM and ANQGSEA. The CDR3 is 17 amino acids. After removal of 0 bases from V and 2 bases from J, the junction contained 12 bases not matched to a gene. The CDR3 is CSVEDPQPTGGTYEQYF. CDR3 nucleotides: TGCAGCGTTGAAGACCCTCAACCTACAGGGGGTACCTACGAGCAGTACTTC.

The chain joins TRBV4-3 to TRBJ2-3, with TRBD2 as a possible D gene (6 bases). Per the germline V gene, CDR1 is LGHNA and CDR2 is YSLEER. V was cut by 6 bases and J by 2 bases, with 9 bases left in between. The CDR3 consists of 13 residues. CDR3 in amino acids: CASSRELTDTQYF. Written as DNA, the CDR3 is TGCGCCAGCAGTCGGGAGCTCACAGATACGCAGTATTTT.

This chain links TRBV7-8 with TRBJ2-7; 14 bases agree with TRBD2. This CDR3 is 20 amino acids long. CDR1 and CDR2 from the germline V gene are SGHVS and FQNEAQ. Trimming removed 3 bases from V and 0 bases from J; junction bases left unmatched: 13. The CDR3 DNA reads TGTGCCAGCAGCTTTGGGGACCAAAGACTAGCGGGAGGGTTCTCCTACGAGCAGTACTTC. Its translation: CASSFGDQRLAGGFSYEQYF.

This sequence joins TRBV27 and TRBJ2-7; 10 nucleotides line up with TRBD2. The CDR3 is made up of 15 amino acids. V lost 6 bases and J lost 4; bases outside the gene matches: 9. The germline V gene has CDR1 MNHEY and CDR2 SMNVEV (reference sequence). The CDR3 coding sequence is TGTGCCAGCAGAGTAGCGGGAGGACCTATATACGAGCAGTACTTC. Translation gives CASRVAGGPIYEQYF.

In DNA, the CDR3 is TGTGCCAGCAGCTCGGACGGGAGACAAGCCGAGCAGTACTTC. It encodes CASSSDGRQAEQYF. V usage is TRBV13 and J usage is TRBJ2-7; TRBD2 is a possible D gene (6 bases). In germline, CDR1 is PRHDT, CDR2 FYEKMQ (reference sequence). CDR3 length equals 14 residues. Between the trimmed V and J ends, which lost 4 bases and 6 bases, there was a span of 16 bases.

The chain joins TRBV5-4 to TRBJ2-1; the D is unclear. Trimming removed 9 bases from V and 2 bases from J, with 18 bases in between. The CDR3 has 15 residues. The germline V gene encodes CDR1 SGHNT and CDR2 YYREEE (reference sequence). The CDR3 protein is CATRIGGTTYNEQFF. The CDR3 bases are TGTGCCACCCGGATCGGCGGTACTACCTACAATGAGCAGTTCTTC.

For the CDR3, the DNA is TGTGCCAGCAGTTTATCGTCTAGCATACCCTACGAGCAGTACTTC. Residues: CASSLSSSIPYEQYF. The V gene is TRBV27, the J gene TRBJ2-7, with D perhaps matching TRBD2 (5 bases). V lost 0 bases to trimming and J lost 2 bases, with 11 bases between them. The germline CDR1 and CDR2 sequences are MNHEY and SMNVEV (reference sequence). The CDR3 contains 15 residues.

The gene calls are TRBV28 and TRBJ2-3; maybe TRBD1 (5 bases). Trimming removed 3 bases at V and 0 bases at J, with 10 bases between. Germline CDR1 is MDHEN and CDR2 is SYDVKM. The CDR3 has 15 residues. The DNA of the CDR3 is TGTGCCAGCAGTTTGGCAGGGTCTAGCACAGATACGCAGTATTTT. Amino acid sequence: CASSLAGSSTDTQYF.

The chain couples TRBV28 to TRBJ2-5; maybe TRBD1 (5 bases). The J call is in doubt because the DNA end fits TRBJ2-7 better. Germline-derived CDR1 and CDR2 are MDHEN and SYDVKM. CDR3 length equals 14 residues. CDR3 nucleotide sequence: TGTGCCAGCAGTCCCCGACAGAGCCGTTACGAGCAGTACTTC. Encoded protein: CASSPRQSRYEQYF.

The gene calls are TRBV5-1 and TRBJ2-1; TRBD2 might be the D (5 bases). This CDR3 spans 14 amino acids. Trimming shortened V by 4 bases and J by 7 bases, and 15 bases separated the two germline ends. Germline CDR1 is SGHRS and CDR2 is YFSETQ. CDR3 loop: CASSLLNSGNEQFF. CDR3 DNA sequence: TGCGCCAGCAGCCTCCTCAACTCGGGGAATGAGCAGTTCTTC.

The rearrangement uses TRBV5-6 and TRBJ2-5; 8 positions match TRBD1. CDR1 and CDR2 from the germline V gene are SGHDT and YYEEEE. The length of the CDR3 is 14 residues. Unmatched junction bases numbered 6, after V lost 3 bases and J lost 5 bases. This CDR3 is CASSSHDRGETQYF. The CDR3 DNA reads as TGTGCCAGCAGCTCCCATGACAGGGGTGAGACCCAGTACTTC. Complete variable domain (other parts from reference TRBV5-6 and TRBJ2-5): DAGVTQSPTHLIKTRGQQVTLRCSPKSGHDTVSWYQQALGQGPQFIFQYYEEEERQRGNFPDRFSGHQFPNYSSELNVNALLLGDSALYLCASSSHDRGETQYFGPGTRLLVL.

V and J are TRBV5-6 and TRBJ2-7; 8 bases map to TRBD2. Germline lookup yields CDR1 SGHDT and CDR2 YYEEEE. V was clipped by 4 bases and J by 4 bases; unmatched bases: 13. The CDR3 has 16 amino acids. The CDR3 region has the DNA TGTGCCAGCAGCCCCCGGGGGGGCTACTTCCCTTACGAGCAGTACTTC. Its protein is CASSPRGGYFPYEQYF.

The chain employs TRBV10-2 and TRBJ1-3, with D hard to call. The germline gives CDR1 WSHSY, CDR2 SAAADI. CDR3 length: 13 amino acids. CDR3 bases: TGCGCGGCGCGGGTCTCCTCTGGAAACACCATATATTTT. Its translation: CAARVSSGNTIYF.

The J gene is TRBJ2-5, the V gene TRBV19; 11 positions match TRBD2. CDR1 and CDR2 (germline): LNHDA, SQIVND (reference sequence). V gave up 4 bases and J gave up 5 bases; unmatched junction bases: 15. The CDR3 spans 18 residues. The CDR3 region is CASSRRLAGPLREETQYF. DNA of the CDR3: TGTGCCAGTAGTAGGAGACTAGCGGGACCTCTTCGTGAGGAGACCCAGTACTTC.

This clone was found a few times. CDR3 protein: CASSIAGTGDEQFF. DNA of the CDR3: TGTGCCAGCAGCATAGCCGGGACAGGGGATGAGCAGTTCTTC. The V call is TRBV5-8, the J call TRBJ2-1, with 10 bases matching TRBD1. V dropped 4 bases and J dropped 8; count of bases not matched to a gene: 6. This CDR3 is 14 amino acids long. CDR1 and CDR2 from the germline V gene are SGHTS and YDEGEE.

V and J are TRBV18 and TRBJ1-1; 9 bases map to TRBD1. The CDR3 totals 17 residues. The germline V gene encodes CDR1 KGHSH and CDR2 LQKENI. Trimming removed 6 bases from V and 6 bases from J; junction bases left unmatched: 17. In DNA, the CDR3 is TGTGCCAGCTCCCTGAGCGTACCGGACAGGGGCTCTCCTGAAGCTTTCTTT. The encoded protein is CASSLSVPDRGSPEAFF.

The rearrangement uses TRBV14 and TRBJ2-1; 7 nucleotides line up with TRBD2. J lost 7 bases, V lost 2 bases, and 5 bases had no gene match. From germline, CDR1 is SGHDN and CDR2 FVKESK. The length of the CDR3 is 14 residues. CDR3 residues: CASSQSGVGNEQFF. The CDR3 bases are TGTGCCAGCAGCCAAAGCGGGGTCGGGAATGAGCAGTTCTTC.

The chain is built from TRBV19 and TRBJ1-5; D not resolved. CDR3 length equals 11 residues. Trimming stripped 6 bases from V and 11 bases from J, with 11 bases between. Germline CDR1 LNHDA, CDR2 SQIVND (reference sequence). The chain's CDR3 is CASRSNGAQHF. The CDR3 DNA sequence: TGTGCCAGTAGATCCAACGGGGCCCAGCATTTT.